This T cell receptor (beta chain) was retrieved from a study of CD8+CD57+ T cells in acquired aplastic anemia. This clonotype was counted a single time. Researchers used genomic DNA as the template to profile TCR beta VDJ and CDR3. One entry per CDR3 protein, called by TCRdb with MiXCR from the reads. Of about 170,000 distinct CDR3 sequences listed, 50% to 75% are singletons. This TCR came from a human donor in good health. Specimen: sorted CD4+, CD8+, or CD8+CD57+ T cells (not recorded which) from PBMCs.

In DNA, the CDR3 is TGCAGTGCAGTACGGGACAGGAGGAGCTCCTACGAGCAGTACTTC. Protein product: CSAVRDRRSSYEQYF. The chain uses TRBV20-1 and TRBJ2-7; 8 bases map to TRBD1. From germline, CDR1 is DFQATT and CDR2 SNEGSKA (reference sequence). The CDR3 has 15 amino acids. Losses at the gene ends were 6 bases for V and 0 bases for J; bases not matched to a gene: 10.